Reported below is one T cell receptor beta chain. Antigen: not known. The record originates from a study of CD8+CD57+ T cells in acquired aplastic anemia. Study-level background: Sorting CD4+ and CD8+ cells gave DNA averaging approximately 3 ug. Healthy CD8+ samples averaged about 10 million reads.

Germline CDR1 ENHRY, CDR2 SYGVKD. Trimming stripped 9 bases from V and 2 bases from J, with 11 bases between. The CDR3 loop spans 12 amino acids. Using genomic DNA as the template, TCR beta VDJ and CDR3 profiling was carried out. Each CDR3 protein is one row after TCRdb ran MiXCR on the reads. This table has a few hundred thousand distinct CDR3 sequences, approximately 57% appearing once. Findings of the study overall: Significant differences in CD8+ Simpson's diversity were not observed between patients and controls. Patients and controls had in common approximately 29 CD8+ CDR3 sequences.

The sequenced sample was sorted CD4+, CD8+, or CD8+CD57+ T cells (not recorded which) from PBMCs. The TCR comes from a human donor in good health. This chain connects TRBV10-3 to TRBJ2-7; tentative D call: TRBD1 (6 bases). CDR3 nucleotides: TGTGCCATTGGGACAAGCCCCTACGAGCAGTACTTC. This translates into CAIGTSPYEQYF.